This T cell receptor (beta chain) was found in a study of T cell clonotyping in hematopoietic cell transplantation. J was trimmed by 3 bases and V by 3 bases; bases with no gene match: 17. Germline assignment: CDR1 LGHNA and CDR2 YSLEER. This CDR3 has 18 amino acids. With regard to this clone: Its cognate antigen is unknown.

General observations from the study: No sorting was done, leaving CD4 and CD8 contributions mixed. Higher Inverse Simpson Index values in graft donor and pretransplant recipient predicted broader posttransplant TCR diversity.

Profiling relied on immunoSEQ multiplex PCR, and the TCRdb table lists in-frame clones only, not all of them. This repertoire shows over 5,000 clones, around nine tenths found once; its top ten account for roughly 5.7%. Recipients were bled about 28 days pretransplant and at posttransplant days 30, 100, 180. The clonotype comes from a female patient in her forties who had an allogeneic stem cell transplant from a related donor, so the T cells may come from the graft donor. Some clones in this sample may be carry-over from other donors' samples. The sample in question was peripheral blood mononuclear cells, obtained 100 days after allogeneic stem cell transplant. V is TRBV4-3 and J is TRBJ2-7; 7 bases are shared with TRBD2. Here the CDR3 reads CASSHEPLGGASGYEQYF. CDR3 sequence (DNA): TGCGCCAGCAGCCACGAGCCACTCGGCGGGGCTAGCGGCTACGAGCAGTACTTC.